These 31 T cell receptor beta chains were sequenced from one sample in a study of somatic mutations in cytotoxic T cells in rheumatoid arthritis. TCRdb keeps only in-frame clones here, not all; method: immunoSEQ multiplex PCR. This repertoire shows 13,000 or so clones, more than 60% found once; its top ten account for roughly 8.1%. Sequencing was done on a sample of CD8+ T cells sorted from blood. The source is an adult with rheumatoid arthritis.

The rearrangement links TRBV7-9 to TRBJ2-7; D call uncertain. V dropped 1 base and J dropped 4 bases, with 8 bases sitting between them. CDR3 length: 13 residues. Germline CDR1 SEHNR, CDR2 FQNEAQ (reference sequence). CDR3 loop: CASSLEIRYEQYF. The CDR3 bases are TGTGCCAGCAGCTTAGAGATCCGTTACGAGCAGTACTTC.

The chain recombines TRBV28 with TRBJ1-2; 7 positions match TRBD1. V shed 5 bases, J shed 1 base, and the junction held 13 bases outside the gene matches. Germline V lookup: CDR1 MDHEN, CDR2 SYDVKM. The CDR3 is 17 residues long. The CDR3 DNA reads TGTGCCAGCAGTAACCCAGGGGGGCGGGGACTTAACTATGGCTACACCTTC. Residues: CASSNPGGRGLNYGYTF.

This clone was observed a handful of times. The rearrangement uses TRBV27 and TRBJ1-1; possibly TRBD1 for D (5 bases). This CDR3 comprises 13 residues. Trimming left V 6 bases short and J 0 bases short, with 8 bases between. Germline values: CDR1 MNHEY, CDR2 SMNVEV (reference sequence). The CDR3 protein is CASRTVMNTEAFF. As DNA, the CDR3 is TGTGCCAGCAGGACAGTAATGAACACTGAAGCTTTCTTT.

The CDR3 is CASSLKGTPEAFF. For the CDR3, the DNA is TGTGCCAGCAGTCTAAAGGGGACCCCTGAAGCTTTCTTT. The chain recombines TRBV25-1 with TRBJ1-1; tentative D call: TRBD1 (5 bases). Trimming took off 5 bases at V and 6 bases at J, with 13 bases between the two ends. This CDR3 is built from 13 residues. Germline V CDR1 and CDR2: MGHDK, SYGVNS.

The rearrangement joins TRBV9 to TRBJ1-2; no clear D. The length of the CDR3 is 15 residues. V gave up 4 bases and J gave up 0 bases, with 13 bases separating them. Germline V gene data show CDR1 as SGDLS and CDR2 as YYNGEE. CDR3 DNA sequence: TGTGCCAGCAGCCCAGCGGGCCGCTCTAACTATGGCTACACCTTC. Its translation is CASSPAGRSNYGYTF.

The chain links TRBV29-1 to TRBJ2-3, with TRBD2 matching over 8 bases. The V gene end was trimmed by 3 bases and the J gene end by 5 bases; junction bases not matched to a gene: 13. Germline CDR1 reads SQVTM; CDR2 reads ANQGSEA. The length of the CDR3 is 16 residues. The CDR3 DNA reads TGCAGCGTTGAGCCCTACACGGGGGGGCTCAAAGATACGCAGTATTTT. Protein: CSVEPYTGGLKDTQYF.

This clone was recorded once. The V and J genes are TRBV7-8 and TRBJ1-1; perhaps TRBD1 as D (5 bases). The length of the CDR3 is 18 residues. Trimming pared 2 bases from V and 3 bases from J, leaving 22 bases between. From germline, CDR1 is SGHVS and CDR2 FQNEAQ. CDR3 residues: CASSLRGTSDGRYTEAFF. CDR3 coding DNA: TGTGCCAGCAGCTTACGGGGGACGTCCGACGGGCGCTACACTGAAGCTTTCTTT.

The rearrangement joins TRBV7-9 to TRBJ1-2, with D perhaps TRBD1 (6 bases). CDR1 SEHNR and CDR2 FQNEAQ come from the germline V gene (reference sequence). The ends were cut back, 8 bases at V and 2 bases at J, with 18 bases in the middle. CDR3 length: 15 amino acids. The CDR3 DNA sequence: TGTGCCAGCGGGGACACTCGATACCAAAACTATGGCTACACCTTC. Protein sequence: CASGDTRYQNYGYTF.

The V and J genes are TRBV9 and TRBJ2-5; D gene ambiguous. CDR3 length equals 15 residues. The V end was cut by 0 bases, the J end by 5 bases, with 14 bases between. CDR1 and CDR2 (germline): SGDLS, YYNGEE. In DNA, the CDR3 is TGTGCCAGCAGCGTAGGGGCAAGTTCGAAGGAGACCCAGTACTTC. It specifies CASSVGASSKETQYF.

This clone was detected only a few times. The genes are TRBV7-9 and TRBJ1-5; D perhaps matches TRBD1 (5 bases). CDR1 is SEHNR and CDR2 is FQNEAQ in the germline V gene (reference sequence). The V and J ends lost 5 bases and 0 bases respectively, with 11 bases between them. This CDR3 is 15 amino acids long. The CDR3 is CASSGDSYSNQPQHF. The CDR3 DNA sequence: TGTGCCAGCAGCGGAGACAGCTATAGCAATCAGCCCCAGCATTTT.

The rearrangement joins TRBV28 to TRBJ2-1; the match to TRBD2 covers 8 bases. The CDR3 totals 21 residues. After removal of 2 bases from V and 6 bases from J, the junction contained 24 bases not matched to a gene. Germline-derived CDR1 and CDR2 are MDHEN and SYDVKM. This CDR3 is CASSLPPPNPASGPRGNEQFF. CDR3 nucleotide sequence: TGTGCCAGCAGTTTACCCCCCCCGAACCCAGCTAGCGGGCCGAGGGGCAATGAGCAGTTCTTC. Full variable domain (remainder filled in from reference TRBV28 and TRBJ2-1): DVKVTQSSRYLVKRTGEKVFLECVQDMDHENMFWYRQDPGLGLRLIYFSYDVKMKEKGDIPEGYSVSREKKERFSLILESASTNQTSMYLCASSLPPPNPASGPRGNEQFFGPGTRLTVL.

This sequence joins TRBV2 and TRBJ1-1; D remains ambiguous. The CDR3 has 11 amino acids. The germline CDR1 and CDR2 sequences are SNHLY and FYNNEI. V was cut by 6 bases and J by 7 bases, with 9 bases left in between. This chain's CDR3 is CASRRVDEAFF. The CDR3 DNA follows: TGTGCCAGCAGACGCGTCGATGAAGCTTTCTTT. Supplemented by reference TRBV2 and TRBJ1-1, the full variable domain reads EPEVTQTPSHQVTQMGQEVILRCVPISNHLYFYWYRQILGQKVEFLVSFYNNEISEKSEIFDDQFSVERPDGSNFTLKIRSTKLEDSAMYFCASRRVDEAFFGQGTRLTVV.

This clone was found a few times. This chain connects TRBV27 to TRBJ2-7; 8 nucleotides agree with TRBD1. Germline V lookup: CDR1 MNHEY, CDR2 SMNVEV (reference sequence). V gave up 4 bases and J gave up 2 bases; unmatched junction bases: 4. There are 14 residues in the CDR3. The CDR3 DNA reads as TGTGCCAGCAGTTCGGGGACAGGCCCCTACGAGCAGTACTTC. It yields the protein CASSSGTGPYEQYF.

The rearrangement links TRBV6-1 to TRBJ1-5; D is undetermined. CDR3 length: 15 residues. Germline V gene lookup returns CDR1 MNHNS and CDR2 SASEGT. Between the trimmed V and J ends, which lost 6 bases and 0 bases, there was a span of 12 bases. CDR3 nucleotide sequence: TGTGCCAGCAGACCGGACGGAAATAGCAATCAGCCCCAGCATTTT. It codes for CASRPDGNSNQPQHF.

CDR3 sequence reads: CASSMGSSYEQYF. The DNA for the CDR3 is TGTGCCAGTAGTATGGGCAGCTCCTACGAGCAGTACTTC. V is TRBV19 and J is TRBJ2-7; D not resolved. The germline V and J ends were trimmed by 3 bases and 0 bases, with 6 bases remaining between them. Germline V gene lookup returns CDR1 LNHDA and CDR2 SQIVND (reference sequence). The CDR3 extends over 13 amino acids.

The rearrangement joins TRBV6-6 to TRBJ1-2; 7 nucleotides match TRBD1. V dropped 2 bases and J dropped 3; count of bases not matched to a gene: 6. Germline CDR1 is MNHNY and CDR2 is SVGAGI (reference sequence). The length of the CDR3 is 15 residues. In DNA, the CDR3 is TGTGCCAGCAGTTACGGGCAGGGGGTTTACTATGGCTACACCTTC. It translates to CASSYGQGVYYGYTF.

J is TRBJ2-1 and V is TRBV11-2; 9 nucleotides align to TRBD1. J gave up 6 bases and V 1 base, and 7 bases lay outside the gene matches. The CDR3 totals 16 residues. The germline gives CDR1 SGHAT, CDR2 FQNNGV. The DNA of the CDR3 is TGTGCCAGCAGCTTAGTGGGGTCGACAGGGGGCAATGAGCAGTTCTTC. Protein sequence: CASSLVGSTGGNEQFF.

The chain links TRBV6-5 to TRBJ1-4; D perhaps matches TRBD1 (6 bases). Trimming stripped 0 bases from V and 10 bases from J, with 9 bases between. Germline-derived CDR1 and CDR2 are MNHEY and SVGAGI. The CDR3 covers 13 residues. CDR3 coding DNA: TGTGCCAGCAGTTACTCGACAGGCAGAAAACTGTTTTTT. Translated: CASSYSTGRKLFF.

The V call is TRBV10-3, the J call TRBJ2-3; 7 bases are a match to TRBD2. Losses at the gene ends were 3 bases for V and 1 base for J; bases not matched to a gene: 10. The CDR3 spans 17 residues. Germline CDR1 ENHRY, CDR2 SYGVKD. CDR3 in amino acids: CAISDGGSGFGTDTQYF. CDR3 DNA: TGTGCCATCAGTGATGGGGGTAGCGGGTTTGGCACAGATACGCAGTATTTT.

The table lists this clone with a few counts. The chain employs TRBV19 and TRBJ2-7, with D hard to call. The CDR3 spans 12 residues. Trimming took 11 bases from V and 3 from J, leaving 14 bases between them. Germline V gene data show CDR1 as LNHDA and CDR2 as SQIVND (reference sequence). CDR3 in amino acids: CASSRAGYEQYF. The CDR3 DNA follows: TGTGCCTCCTCCCGGGCAGGCTACGAGCAGTACTTC.

The chain employs TRBV7-9 and TRBJ2-7; 7 nucleotides match TRBD1. J lost 1 base, V lost 5 bases, and 8 bases had no gene match. Germline lookup yields CDR1 SEHNR and CDR2 FQNEAQ (reference sequence). The CDR3 covers 15 residues. The CDR3 protein is CASSTGTANSYEQYF. DNA of the CDR3: TGTGCCAGCAGCACAGGGACAGCAAATTCCTACGAGCAGTACTTC.

This chain joins TRBV28 and TRBJ2-4; D call uncertain. Trimming pared 5 bases from V and 3 bases from J, leaving 14 bases between. The CDR3 is 15 residues long. Germline V gene data show CDR1 as MDHEN and CDR2 as SYDVKM. CDR3 in DNA: TGTGCCAGCAGTCCCCCAACAGTCAACAAAAACATTCAGTACTTC. The encoded protein is CASSPPTVNKNIQYF.

This clone is labeled as medium-sized (0.01 to 0.1%). This chain uses TRBV15 with TRBJ1-1; TRBD1 is a possible D gene (6 bases). Trimming pared 1 base from V and 0 bases from J, leaving 12 bases between. This CDR3 contains 16 residues. From germline, CDR1 is LNHNV and CDR2 YYDKDF (reference sequence). The CDR3 reads CATSRGAQGLNTEAFF. As DNA, the CDR3 is TGTGCCACCAGCAGAGGTGCACAGGGTCTGAACACTGAAGCTTTCTTT.

This rearrangement joins TRBV27 to TRBJ2-2; D remains unclear. The CDR3 extends over 13 amino acids. Germline V CDR1 and CDR2: MNHEY, SMNVEV (reference sequence). The V end was cut by 2 bases, the J end by 2 bases, with 3 bases between. DNA of the CDR3: TGTGCCAGCAGTTTACTAAACACCGGGGAGCTGTTTTTT. Amino acid sequence: CASSLLNTGELFF.

This clone was recorded once. V gene TRBV5-6 combines with J gene TRBJ1-3; D perhaps matches TRBD1 (5 bases). Trimming took off 1 base at V and 12 bases at J, with 11 bases between the two ends. Germline-derived CDR1 and CDR2 are SGHDT and YYEEEE. This CDR3 region has 12 residues. This CDR3 is CASSLWGGNIYF. The CDR3 region has the DNA TGTGCCAGCAGCTTGTGGGGGGGAAACATATATTTT. The full variable domain, rest sourced from reference TRBV5-6 and TRBJ1-3, is DAGVTQSPTHLIKTRGQQVTLRCSPKSGHDTVSWYQQALGQGPQFIFQYYEEEERQRGNFPDRFSGHQFPNYSSELNVNALLLGDSALYLCASSLWGGNIYFGEGSWLTVV.

The chain couples TRBV5-4 to TRBJ2-7, with 8 bases identical to TRBD1. V lost 2 bases and J lost 6; bases outside the gene matches: 4. Per germline, CDR1 SGHNT and CDR2 YYREEE (reference sequence). The CDR3 covers 13 residues. CDR3 residues: CASSFGQGGEQYF. CDR3 sequence (DNA): TGTGCCAGCAGCTTTGGACAGGGTGGCGAGCAGTACTTC. Supplemented by reference TRBV5-4 and TRBJ2-7, the full variable domain reads ETGVTQSPTHLIKTRGQQVTLRCSSQSGHNTVSWYQQALGQGPQFIFQYYREEENGRGNFPPRFSGLQFPNYSSELNVNALELDDSALYLCASSFGQGGEQYFGPGTRLTVT.

The chain joins TRBV6-1 to TRBJ2-5; TRBD2 agrees at 12 bases. This CDR3 comprises 14 residues. V was clipped by 11 bases and J by 1 base; unmatched bases: 5. Germline V lookup: CDR1 MNHNS, CDR2 SASEGT. The CDR3 loop reads CAVASGRAQETQYF. The CDR3 DNA reads as TGTGCCGTTGCTAGCGGGAGGGCCCAAGAGACCCAGTACTTC.

The rearrangement links TRBV21-1 to TRBJ2-2; the table gives TRBD1 as D, unverified against the DNA. TRBV21-1 is tagged as a pseudogene. This CDR3 is 12 amino acids long. The CDR3 loop reads CASSSGTGELFF. CDR3 sequence (DNA): TGTGCCAGCTCGTCAGGGACAGGGGAGCTGTTTTTT.

V is TRBV14 and J is TRBJ2-1; D ambiguous. This CDR3 is 12 amino acids long. Trimming stripped 1 base from V and 3 bases from J, with 1 base between. Germline V gene sequence: CDR1 SGHDN, CDR2 FVKESK. The CDR3 protein is CASSQVYNEQFF. Here the CDR3 DNA reads TGTGCCAGCAGCCAAGTCTACAATGAGCAGTTCTTC.

This chain connects TRBV9 to TRBJ2-1; 8 bases agree with TRBD2. V was clipped by 2 bases and J by 2 bases; unmatched bases: 3. This CDR3 spans 15 amino acids. CDR1 and CDR2 (germline): SGDLS, YYNGEE. CDR3 in DNA: TGTGCCAGCAGCGTTAGCGGGATAACCTACAATGAGCAGTTCTTC. Residues: CASSVSGITYNEQFF.

V usage is TRBV7-9 and J usage is TRBJ1-1; a weak D match, TRBD1 (6 bases). The CDR3 runs 13 residues. V lost 5 bases and J lost 5, with 12 bases in between. From germline, CDR1 is SEHNR and CDR2 FQNEAQ (reference sequence). The CDR3 reads CASSEGGGTEAFF. CDR3 sequence (DNA): TGTGCCAGCAGCGAAGGAGGGGGGACTGAAGCTTTCTTT.